What follows are 9 T cell receptor beta chains derived from one specimen sequenced in a study of blood T cells in healthy people across ages. Together with a sample-barcoded 5' primer, a J-beta primer mix was included in a second PCR lasting about 7 to 11 cycles. TCRdb re-derived calls from the 5' RACE reads in MiXCR, one entry per CDR3 protein. The sample contains under 1,000,000 distinct CDR3 sequences, approximately 35% of which appear only once. Source material: blood. These receptor sequences come from a young man in good health.

This chain joins TRBV4-2 and TRBJ2-1; 7 nucleotides line up with TRBD2. V trimming: 0 bases; J trimming: 8 bases; junction bases outside the gene matches: 7. Germline CDR1 and CDR2: LGHNA and YNFKEQ. The CDR3 has 15 residues. CDR3 sequence: CASSQDPELAYEQFF. CDR3 DNA: TGTGCCAGCAGCCAAGATCCGGAACTAGCGTATGAGCAGTTCTTC.

J is TRBJ2-3 and V is TRBV9; 10 bases map to TRBD2. Germline trimming cut 4 bases from V and 1 base from J; bases unmatched to any gene: 6. Germline V gene data show CDR1 as SGDLS and CDR2 as YYNGEE. The CDR3 is made up of 16 amino acids. The chain's CDR3 is CASSPVAGGGTDTQYF. CDR3 bases: TGTGCCAGCAGCCCAGTAGCGGGGGGCGGCACAGATACGCAGTATTTT.

The chain combines TRBV10-3 with TRBJ2-7; D ambiguous. Germline V gene sequence: CDR1 ENHRY, CDR2 SYGVKD. The V end lost 0 bases, the J end lost 5 bases, and 14 bases lay between the germline ends. This CDR3 spans 15 amino acids. The CDR3 spells CAISESAESSDEQYF. CDR3 DNA sequence: TGTGCCATCAGTGAGTCGGCTGAATCTTCCGACGAGCAGTACTTC.

To note about this clonotype: A much bigger clone sits one base away, suggesting this may be a read error. The chain recombines TRBV7-2 with TRBJ2-1; D is possibly TRBD1 (5 bases). This CDR3 region has 13 residues. Per germline, CDR1 SGHTA and CDR2 FQGNSA. V was clipped by 5 bases and J by 10 bases, with 15 bases between them. DNA of the CDR3: TGTGCCAGCAGCACGACAGACTCCTACGAGCAGTTCTTC. Amino acid sequence: CASSTTDSYEQFF. The full variable domain, with the rest looked up from reference TRBV7-2 and TRBJ2-1, is GAGVSQSPSNKVTEKGKDVELRCDPISGHTALYWYRQSLGQGLEFLIYFQGNSAPDKSGLPSDRFSAERTGGSVSTLTIQRTQQEDSAVYLCASSTTDSYEQFFGPGTRLTVL.

There are many counts of this clonotype. The V call is TRBV20-1, the J call TRBJ2-3; D is perhaps TRBD1 (6 bases). The V gene's germline CDR1 is DFQATT and CDR2 SNEGSKA (reference sequence). The CDR3 totals 16 residues. The V gene lost 1 base and the J gene lost 0 bases, with 14 bases spanning the gap. This CDR3 is CSARGTGTPSTDTQYF. DNA for the CDR3: TGCAGTGCTAGAGGTACCGGGACACCTAGCACAGATACGCAGTATTTT.

This clonotype came up many times. At one end the junction does not follow the germline gene, possibly because of a read error. V and J are TRBV7-7 and TRBJ2-5; maybe TRBD2 (6 bases). The CDR3 is 13 residues long. Germline V CDR1 and CDR2: SSHAT, FNYEAQ (reference sequence). In nucleotides, the CDR3 is TGTGCTAGCAGCTTAGCAGCGGGAGAGACCCAGTACTTC. It translates to CASSLAAGETQYF.

This clonotype occurred many times. CDR3 loop: CASRRGNYGYTF. The CDR3 nucleotides are TGTGCCAGCAGGAGGGGCAACTATGGCTACACCTTC. V usage is TRBV6-2 or TRBV6-3 and J usage is TRBJ1-2; a possible D gene is TRBD1 (5 bases). There are 12 residues in the CDR3. The V gene lost 6 bases and the J gene lost 2 bases, with 7 bases spanning the gap. CDR1 is MNHEY and CDR2 is SVGEGT in the germline V gene.

The sample holds a few counts of this clonotype. V and J are TRBV7-2 and TRBJ1-2; D gene unclear. Germline values: CDR1 SGHTA, CDR2 FQGNSA. The CDR3 is 13 residues long. V gave up 4 bases and J gave up 7 bases, with 13 bases separating them. As DNA, the CDR3 is TGTGCCAGCAGCTCTTGGGCGACCAGTGGCTACACCTTC. Translation gives CASSSWATSGYTF.

The chain has TRBV27 and TRBJ2-2, with 12 bases fitting TRBD2. With 3 bases clipped from V and 6 bases from J, the junction kept 5 bases outside the gene matches. CDR3 length: 16 amino acids. Germline CDR1 reads MNHEY; CDR2 reads SMNVEV (reference sequence). DNA of the CDR3: TGTGCCAGCAGTTTGCTAGCGGGGGGGCTTGCCGGGGAGCTGTTTTTT. Its protein is CASSLLAGGLAGELFF.